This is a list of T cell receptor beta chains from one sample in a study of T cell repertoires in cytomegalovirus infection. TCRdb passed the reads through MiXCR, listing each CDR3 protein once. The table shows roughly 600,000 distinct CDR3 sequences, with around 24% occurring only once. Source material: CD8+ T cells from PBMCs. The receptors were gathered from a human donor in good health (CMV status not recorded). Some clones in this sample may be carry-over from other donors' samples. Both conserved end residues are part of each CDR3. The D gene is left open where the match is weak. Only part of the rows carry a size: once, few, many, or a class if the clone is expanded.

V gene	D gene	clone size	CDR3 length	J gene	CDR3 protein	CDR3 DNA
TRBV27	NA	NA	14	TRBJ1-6	CASTRGSYNSPLHF	TGTGCCAGCACGAGGGGGTCCTATAATTCACCCCTCCACTTT
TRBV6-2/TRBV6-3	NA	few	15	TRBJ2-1	CARLLTAGFPNEQFF	TGTGCCAGACTATTGACAGCAGGATTCCCCAATGAGCAGTTCTTC
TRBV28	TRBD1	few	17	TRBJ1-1	CASSLYTPDRGNSEAFF	TGTGCCAGCAGTTTATATACCCCGGACAGGGGAAATTCTGAAGCTTTCTTT
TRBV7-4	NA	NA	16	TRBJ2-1	CASSLAGDRTYNEQFF	TGTGCCAGCAGCTTAGCCGGGGATAGGACCTACAATGAGCAGTTCTTC
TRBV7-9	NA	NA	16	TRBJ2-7	CASSPGGAGISYEQYF	TGTGCCAGCAGTCCTGGGGGGGCGGGGATCTCCTACGAGCAGTACTTC
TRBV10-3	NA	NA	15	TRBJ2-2	CAISGGGVRTGELFF	TGTGCCATCAGTGGAGGAGGTGTACGCACCGGGGAGCTGTTTTTT
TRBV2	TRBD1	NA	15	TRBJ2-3	CASSGRDRPTDTQYF	TGTGCCAGCAGCGGACGGGACAGACCAACAGATACGCAGTATTTT
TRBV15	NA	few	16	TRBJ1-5	CATSRSNSGEGQPQHF	TGTGCCACCAGCAGATCCAACTCAGGGGAGGGGCAGCCCCAGCATTTT
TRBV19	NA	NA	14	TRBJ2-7	CASSFSRDRYEQYF	TGTGCCAGTAGTTTCTCACGAGACAGATACGAGCAGTACTTC
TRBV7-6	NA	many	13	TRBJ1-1	CASSRFGSTEAFF	TGTGCCAGCAGCAGATTCGGGAGCACTGAAGCTTTCTTT
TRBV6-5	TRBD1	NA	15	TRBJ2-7	CASSYSKGQTYEQYF	TGTGCCAGCAGTTACTCTAAGGGACAGACCTACGAGCAGTACTTC
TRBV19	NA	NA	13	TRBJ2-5	CASRGWEQETQYF	TGTGCCAGTAGGGGGTGGGAACAAGAGACCCAGTACTTC
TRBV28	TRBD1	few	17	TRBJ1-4	CASSPDPIDRDNEKLFF	TGTGCCAGCAGTCCTGACCCTATAGACAGGGATAATGAAAAACTGTTTTTT
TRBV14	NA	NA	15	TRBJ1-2	CASSQDVRGYYGYTF	TGTGCCAGCAGCCAAGATGTCAGGGGATACTATGGCTACACCTTC
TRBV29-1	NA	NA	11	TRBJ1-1	CSVQGNTEAFF	TGCAGCGTCCAAGGGAACACTGAAGCTTTCTTT
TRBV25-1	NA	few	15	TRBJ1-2	CASSDLPPDTYGYTF	TGTGCCAGCAGTGACCTTCCACCGGACACCTATGGCTACACCTTC
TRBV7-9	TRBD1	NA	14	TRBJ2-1	CASRPQGVVHEQFF	TGTGCCAGCAGGCCCCAGGGGGTGGTTCATGAGCAGTTCTTC
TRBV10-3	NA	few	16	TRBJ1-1	CAISESYSKRDTEAFF	TGTGCCATCAGTGAGTCGTATAGCAAGCGGGACACTGAAGCTTTCTTT
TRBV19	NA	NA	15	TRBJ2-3	CASSMQGRNTDTRYF	TGTGCCAGTAGTATGCAGGGGAGGAACACAGATACGCGGTATTTT
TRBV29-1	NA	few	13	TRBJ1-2	CSVGATGSYGYTF	TGCAGCGTTGGGGCCACAGGGTCCTATGGCTACACCTTC